Listed below are T cell receptor beta chains from one sample, sequenced in a study of technical replicates of blood from a handful of donors. Produced via immunoSEQ multiplex PCR; TCRdb's table is partial and in-frame only. Among 70,000 to 95,000 clones listed, 85% to 95% were seen once. The sequenced material came from T cells isolated from PBMCs. These receptors were obtained from a human donor in good health. The CDR3 runs from the conserved cysteine through the conserved F or W. The D gene is left open where the match is weak. Size is omitted from some rows. Given values are once, few, many or a class for expanded clones.

j_call v_call clone_size d_call cdr3_aa cdr3_nt
TRBJ2-2 TRBV4-1 - TRBD1 CASSQPRDRIANTGELFF TGCGCCAGCAGCCAGCCCCGGGACAGGATCGCGAACACCGGGGAGCTGTTTTTT
TRBJ2-7 TRBV11-2 - TRBD1 CASSEYRDRFYEQYF TGTGCCAGCAGCGAATACCGGGACAGGTTCTACGAGCAGTACTTC
TRBJ2-2 TRBV9 - - CASSVPEETMNTGELFF TGTGCCAGCAGCGTACCGGAGGAGACTATGAACACCGGGGAGCTGTTTTTT
TRBJ1-6 TRBV4-1 - - CASSQEGGNSPLHF TGCGCCAGCAGCCAAGAGGGGGGGAATTCACCCCTCCACTTT
TRBJ2-3 TRBV11-3 - - CASSLGIGTDTQYF TGTGCCAGCAGCTTAGGTATCGGCACAGATACGCAGTATTTT
TRBJ2-7 TRBV30 - TRBD2 CAWNLAGRSYEQYF TGTGCCTGGAATTTAGCGGGGCGATCCTACGAGCAGTACTTC
TRBJ1-1 TRBV29-1 few - CSVGGGLPDF TGCAGCGTTGGAGGGGGTTTGCCCGACTTT
TRBJ2-3 TRBV6-1 - - CASAEVPDTQYF TGTGCCAGCGCAGAAGTCCCAGATACGCAGTATTTT
TRBJ2-3 TRBV7-8 - TRBD2 CASSLAGGTDTQYF TGTGCCAGCAGCTTAGCGGGAGGGACAGATACGCAGTATTTT
TRBJ1-5 TRBV6-1 once - CASGSEVGQPQHF TGTGCCAGTGGAAGTGAGGTTGGTCAGCCCCAGCATTTT
TRBJ2-3 TRBV29-1 - - CSAFSDRESDTQYF TGCAGCGCATTTAGTGATAGAGAGTCGGATACGCAGTATTTT
TRBJ1-2 TRBV7-9 - - CASSPAAAYGYTF TGTGCCAGCAGCCCAGCGGCCGCCTATGGCTACACCTTC
TRBJ2-7 TRBV27 - TRBD1 CASALWSRTGVDEQYF TGTGCCAGCGCCTTGTGGTCCCGGACAGGGGTTGACGAGCAGTACTTC
TRBJ2-7 TRBV7-8 - - CASSETGSLGYEQYF TGTGCCAGCAGCGAAACAGGGAGTTTGGGCTACGAGCAGTACTTC
TRBJ1-6 TRBV5-4 - TRBD1 CASSTGTGQPSYNSPLHF TGTGCCAGCAGCACCGGGACAGGGCAACCCTCCTATAATTCACCCCTCCACTTT
TRBJ1-2 TRBV4-2 - - CASSFNLQGEHYGYTF TGTGCCAGCAGCTTCAACCTACAGGGAGAGCACTATGGCTACACCTTC
TRBJ1-2 TRBV9 - TRBD1 CASSVGSGQPYYGYTF TGTGCCAGCAGCGTAGGCTCGGGACAGCCCTACTATGGCTACACCTTC
TRBJ2-7 TRBV30 - TRBD2 CAGFPGTSSYEQYF TGTGCCGGTTTCCCGGGGACTAGCTCCTACGAGCAGTACTTC
TRBJ1-6 TRBV4-1 once - CASSLYEAPLHF TGCGCCAGCAGCCTATACGAGGCACCCCTCCACTTT
TRBJ2-1 TRBV7-9 once TRBD2 CASSLPSGNSNEQFF TGTGCCAGCAGCCTTCCCAGCGGGAATAGCAATGAGCAGTTCTTC
TRBJ2-3 TRBV18 - - CASSPTASTDTQYF TGTGCCAGCTCACCTACAGCTAGCACAGATACGCAGTATTTT
TRBJ1-5 TRBV10-3 - - CAIRPTDNQPQHF TGTGCCATCAGACCGACAGACAATCAGCCCCAGCATTTT
TRBJ2-7 TRBV19 - TRBD1 CASNQGQGVYEQYF TGTGCCAGTAACCAGGGACAGGGCGTCTACGAGCAGTACTTC
TRBJ1-3 TRBV11-2 - - CASSEQGSGNTIYF TGTGCCAGCAGCGAGCAGGGCTCTGGAAACACCATATATTTT
TRBJ2-7 TRBV6-5 - TRBD2 CASASSGYEQYF TGTGCCAGCGCGTCTAGCGGCTACGAGCAGTACTTC